These 10 T cell receptor beta chains share one sample of origin, sequenced in a study of identical twins. Using its own MiXCR run on the 5' RACE reads, TCRdb lists one record per CDR3 protein. The data hold 240,000 or so distinct CDR3 sequences, with roughly 7% observed a single time. These data are also associated with another study on yellow fever vaccine responses in identical twins.

The specimen was memory (CD45RO+) T cells sorted from blood. These receptors all come from a woman younger than 35 in good health.

This clonotype showed up many times. The chain links TRBV6-1 to TRBJ2-5, with TRBD1 matching 10 bases. The CDR3 is 16 amino acids. The germline V gene encodes CDR1 MNHNS and CDR2 SASEGT. V was pared by 6 bases and J by 3 bases, with 10 bases of the junction left unmatched. As DNA, the CDR3 is TGTGCCAGCAGCCCCCTAGTGACAGGGGGCGAAGAGACCCAGTACTTC. Protein sequence: CASSPLVTGGEETQYF.

There are many counts of this clonotype. The chain recombines TRBV12-3 or TRBV12-4 with TRBJ2-5; possibly TRBD1 for D (6 bases). The CDR3 consists of 14 residues. Between the trimmed V and J ends, which lost 5 bases and 2 bases, there was a span of 12 bases. DNA for the CDR3: TGTGCCAGCAGTCGACAGGCAACTCAAGAGACCCAGTACTTC. Translated, it gives CASSRQATQETQYF.

The chain couples TRBV19 to TRBJ2-7; a weak D match, TRBD2 (5 bases). Germline V gives CDR1 LNHDA, CDR2 SQIVND (reference sequence). The CDR3 length is 12 residues. V was trimmed by 1 base and J by 7 bases, leaving 8 bases between them. CDR3 residues: CASSIGTGEQYF. CDR3 sequence (DNA): TGTGCCAGTAGTATAGGCACGGGAGAGCAGTACTTC.

This clonotype was observed a few times. J is TRBJ2-1 and V is TRBV11-2; 14 nucleotides match TRBD2. The length of the CDR3 is 16 residues. The trim removed 5 bases at V and 5 bases at J, leaving 5 bases unmatched. The germline gives CDR1 SGHAT, CDR2 FQNNGV. CDR3 DNA sequence: TGTGCCAGCAGCGCCAGACTAGCGGGAGGGAACAATGAGCAGTTCTTC. It yields the protein CASSARLAGGNNEQFF.

This clonotype occurred a few times. The chain employs TRBV7-8 and TRBJ2-1; 16 bases align to TRBD2. Trimming took 8 bases from V and 0 from J; bases not matched to a gene: 10. Per germline, CDR1 SGHVS and CDR2 FQNEAQ. CDR3 size: 19 residues. The CDR3 DNA reads as TGTGCCAGCGTCCCCGGGACTAGCGGGAGGGATAGCTCCTACAATGAGCAGTTCTTC. Its protein is CASVPGTSGRDSSYNEQFF.

This clonotype has ten or more counts. CDR3 coding DNA: TGTGCCAGCAGTTACTCGGGGGCGGCAGATACGCAGTATTTT. This codes for CASSYSGAADTQYF. The chain carries TRBV6-2 or TRBV6-3 and TRBJ2-3; D may be TRBD1 (6 bases). The germline gives CDR1 MNHEY, CDR2 SVGEGT. The CDR3 has 14 amino acids. Trimming took 0 bases from V and 4 from J, leaving 8 bases between them.

The V gene is TRBV6-1, the J gene TRBJ2-3, with a weak D call TRBD1 (5 bases). V was shortened by 8 bases and J by 0 bases, with 9 bases between the two germline ends. Germline V gene sequence: CDR1 MNHNS, CDR2 SASEGT. This CDR3 has 13 amino acids. CDR3 protein: CASEGASTDTQYF. DNA of the CDR3: TGTGCCAGCGAAGGGGCGAGCACAGATACGCAGTATTTT.

Many counts were recorded for this clonotype. The chain couples TRBV12-3 or TRBV12-4 to TRBJ1-1; D unclear. Between the trimmed V and J ends, which lost 9 bases and 0 bases, there was a span of 17 bases. CDR3 length: 15 residues. CDR3 residues: CASCYRRELNTEAFF. The DNA of the CDR3 is TGTGCCAGTTGTTACCGACGGGAATTGAACACTGAAGCTTTCTTT.

The chain couples TRBV6-7 to TRBJ2-1, with 7 positions matching TRBD2. TRBV6-7 is an ORF; its function is uncertain. This CDR3 has 17 residues. The CDR3 here is CARSTLAPHFSYNEQFF. The CDR3 coding sequence is TGTGCTAGATCCACACTAGCGCCCCATTTCTCCTACAATGAGCAGTTCTTC.

The rearrangement links TRBV28 to TRBJ1-5; 9 nucleotides agree with TRBD1. V was pared by 6 bases and J by 5 bases, with 11 bases of the junction left unmatched. The CDR3 totals 16 residues. Germline CDR1 is MDHEN and CDR2 is SYDVKM. The chain's CDR3 is CASSNPGQGKHQPQHF. CDR3 DNA: TGTGCCAGCAGCAACCCGGGACAGGGAAAGCATCAGCCCCAGCATTTT.